This T cell receptor beta chain appears in the sequencing data of a study of blood T cell repertoires in COVID-19. At the level of the study: The United States, Italy and Spain supplied acute and convalescent COVID-19 samples. Sample material is recorded as cDNA or gDNA derived from T cells, B-cell-depleted T cells, or PBMCs.

Under the authors' procedure: Reference gene primers were amplified, and this amplification served to estimate nucleated cell counts. TCRdb keeps only in-frame clones here, not all; method: immunoSEQ multiplex PCR. V, J and clone size derive from that table, while D and trimming were established from the DNA sequence. The table shows fewer than 300,000 clones, with about nine tenths occurring only once. The CDR3 contains 18 residues. Germline assignment: CDR1 SGHNT and CDR2 YENEEA. V lost 1 base to trimming and J lost 8 bases, with 23 bases between them. Seattle patient enrollment occurred during active infection, with longitudinal follow-up thereafter.

This chain links TRBV11-3 with TRBJ2-2; possibly TRBD2 for D (5 bases). Sequenced sample: peripheral blood. This sequence was found in a woman aged 25 to 39 with COVID-19, enrolled during active disease. The CDR3 coding sequence is TGTGCCAGCAGCTTAGGGAAAGGAAGTGGTCGGGGAAGAGGGGAGCTGTTTTTT. Translated, it gives CASSLGKGSGRGRGELFF.